These 4 T cell receptor beta chains originate from one sample sequenced in a study of blood T cell repertoires in COVID-19. TCRdb's table, derived via immunoSEQ multiplex PCR, lists solely in-frame clones and lacks some. The data show fewer than 85,000 clones, roughly 90% seen once. Sequences were obtained from peripheral blood. The receptors were sampled from a human donor in a cohort sampled during active COVID-19.

The chain recombines TRBV10-2 with TRBJ2-5; D might be TRBD1 (6 bases). The ends were cut back, 1 base at V and 3 bases at J, with 12 bases in the middle. The germline gives CDR1 WSHSY, CDR2 SAAADI. The CDR3 runs 15 residues. The CDR3 sequence is CASSELGQGKETQYF. The CDR3 bases are TGCGCCAGCAGTGAGTTGGGGCAGGGGAAAGAGACCCAGTACTTC.

The chain uses TRBV6-4 and TRBJ2-3, with 10 bases aligning to TRBD1. V was pared by 6 bases and J by 4 bases, with 4 bases of the junction left unmatched. The CDR3 is 14 amino acids. Germline V CDR1 and CDR2: MRHNA, SNTAGT. The CDR3 DNA follows: TGTGCCAGCAGCGGACAGGGGGGTTCAGATACGCAGTATTTT. Translated: CASSGQGGSDTQYF.

The gene calls are TRBV7-9 and TRBJ2-5; perhaps TRBD1 as D (5 bases). This CDR3 contains 13 residues. Trimming pared 3 bases from V and 5 bases from J, leaving 10 bases between. Germline CDR1 and CDR2: SEHNR and FQNEAQ (reference sequence). CDR3 sequence reads: CASSFVGRETQYF. The CDR3 DNA sequence: TGTGCCAGCAGCTTCGTGGGGCGGGAGACCCAGTACTTC.

The genes are TRBV18 and TRBJ2-2; 7 positions agree with TRBD1. With 3 bases clipped from V and 2 bases from J, the junction kept 6 bases outside the gene matches. The CDR3 spans 16 residues. CDR1 is KGHSH and CDR2 is LQKENI in the germline V gene. CDR3 sequence (DNA): TGTGCCAGCTCACCTTCGCGACAGGGAAACACCGGGGAGCTGTTTTTT. This codes for CASSPSRQGNTGELFF.